Listed below are T cell receptor beta chains from one sample, sequenced in a study of shared clonotypes between healthy human individuals. Clones were read by immunoSEQ multiplex PCR, and TCRdb kept only the in-frame ones, dropping some. The table includes a few million clones, 85% to 95% detected once. Source material: naive CD4+ T cells from PBMCs. These receptors were collected from a man younger than 35 in good health. Some clones in this sample may be carry-over from other donors' samples. The CDR3 runs from the conserved cysteine through the conserved F or W. Each record gives: J gene, D gene, clone size, V gene, CDR3 protein, CDR3 DNA. The D gene is left open where the match is weak. Expanded clones are given a class, and other clones once, few, many or no size at all.

>TRBJ2-7|TRBD1|NA|TRBV15
CATSRTKGQFSYEQYF
TGTGCCACCAGCAGAACAAAGGGACAGTTCTCCTACGAGCAGTACTTC
>TRBJ2-5|NA|NA|TRBV6-1
CASNGGPKETQYF
TGTGCCAGCAACGGCGGTCCCAAAGAGACCCAGTACTTC
>TRBJ2-3|TRBD2|NA|TRBV18
CASSRGGGRAGDTQYF
TGTGCCAGCTCACGTGGCGGCGGGAGGGCCGGAGATACGCAGTATTTT
>TRBJ2-3|NA|NA|TRBV7-2
CASSLVDSPDTQYF
TGTGCCAGCAGCTTAGTAGACTCCCCAGATACGCAGTATTTT
>TRBJ2-7|TRBD1|NA|TRBV7-9
CASSFFPGQGAHEQYF
TGTGCCAGCAGCTTTTTCCCGGGACAGGGGGCCCACGAGCAGTACTTC
>TRBJ2-2|NA|NA|TRBV6-5
CASMSRGNTGELFF
TGTGCCAGCATGTCCCGGGGGAACACCGGGGAGCTGTTTTTT
>TRBJ2-1|TRBD2|once|TRBV27
CASGRGLAGDGNEFF
TGTGCCAGCGGTCGGGGACTAGCGGGAGATGGGAATGAGTTCTTC
>TRBJ1-3|NA|few|TRBV2
CASRGASGNTIYF
TGTGCCAGCAGGGGGGCCTCTGGAAACACCATATATTTT
>TRBJ2-2|TRBD2|NA|TRBV19
CASSIPAGGLTGELFF
TGTGCCAGTAGTATCCCAGCGGGAGGATTGACCGGGGAGCTGTTTTTT
>TRBJ2-5|TRBD2|NA|TRBV2
CASSVLAGAQETQYF
TGTGCCAGCAGTGTACTAGCGGGAGCTCAGGAGACCCAGTACTTC
>TRBJ1-3|TRBD1|NA|TRBV2
CATRPGQYSSSGNTIYF
TGTGCCACCAGGCCGGGACAGTACTCTAGCTCTGGAAACACCATATATTTT
>TRBJ1-5|NA|few|TRBV18
CASSPPDQPQHF
TGTGCCAGCTCACCACCTGATCAGCCCCAGCATTTT
>TRBJ1-2|NA|few|TRBV7-3
CASSLEGRRLTF
TGTGCCAGCAGCTTAGAGGGCAGACGCTTGACCTTC
>TRBJ2-7|NA|NA|TRBV28
CASSWTLTYEQYF
TGTGCCAGCAGTTGGACGTTGACCTACGAGCAGTACTTC
>TRBJ2-3|TRBD2|NA|TRBV7-8
CASSASGKNTDTQYF
TGTGCCAGCAGCGCTAGCGGGAAGAACACAGATACGCAGTATTTT
>TRBJ2-1|NA|NA|TRBV5-1
CASSYVAGSYNEQFF
TGCGCCAGCAGCTATGTAGCTGGCTCCTACAATGAGCAGTTCTTC
>TRBJ1-2|NA|NA|TRBV15
CATSRGPGPSYGYTF
TGTGCCACCAGCAGAGGTCCGGGTCCGAGCTATGGCTACACCTTC
>TRBJ2-7|NA|once|TRBV5-1
CASSSQGYEQYF
TGCGCCAGCAGCTCACAGGGATACGAGCAGTACTTC
>TRBJ2-1|NA|NA|TRBV5-4
CASSFGGDLSPFF
TGTGCCAGCAGCTTCGGTGGGGACCTCTCCCCGTTCTTC
>TRBJ2-1|TRBD1|NA|TRBV10-3
CAISESSGQGPREQFF
TGTGCCATCAGTGAGTCGAGCGGACAGGGGCCGAGGGAGCAGTTCTTC
>TRBJ2-1|NA|NA|TRBV2
CASSAQGSSYNEQFF
TGTGCCAGCAGTGCCCAGGGAAGCTCCTACAATGAGCAGTTCTTC
>TRBJ2-1|TRBD1|NA|TRBV15
CATSQVQGADEQFF
TGTGCCACCAGCCAGGTACAGGGGGCCGATGAGCAGTTCTTC
>TRBJ2-3|TRBD2|NA|TRBV5-8
CASSTSGRATDTQYF
TGTGCCAGCAGCACCAGCGGGAGGGCCACAGATACGCAGTATTTT
>TRBJ2-3|NA|NA|TRBV23-1
CASSQVWTGDLTSTDTQYF
TGCGCCAGCAGTCAAGTGTGGACGGGAGACCTTACTAGCACAGATACGCAGTATTTT
>TRBJ1-5|NA|few|TRBV6-6
CASRDWVNQPQHF
TGTGCCAGCCGGGACTGGGTCAATCAGCCCCAGCATTTT
>TRBJ2-1|TRBD2|NA|TRBV30
CAWSLGLAGGDEQFF
TGTGCCTGGAGTTTAGGGCTAGCGGGAGGCGATGAGCAGTTCTTC
>TRBJ2-7|NA|NA|TRBV30
CATRLVYEQYF
TGTGCCACTCGACTAGTCTACGAGCAGTACTTC
>TRBJ2-7|TRBD2|NA|TRBV2
CAIRRRGSSYEQYF
TGTGCCATCCGAAGGCGGGGGAGCTCCTACGAGCAGTACTTC
>TRBJ1-1|NA|NA|TRBV6-6
CASSPRGEGNTEAFF
TGTGCCAGCAGTCCCAGGGGAGAGGGCAACACTGAAGCTTTCTTT
>TRBJ2-3|TRBD1|NA|TRBV29-1
CSVPRGTGASTDTQYF
TGCAGCGTCCCAAGGGGGACAGGGGCCAGCACAGATACGCAGTATTTT
>TRBJ1-1|NA|NA|TRBV28
CASIGVRGTEAFF
TGTGCCAGCATTGGGGTACGGGGCACTGAAGCTTTCTTT
>TRBJ2-4|NA|once|TRBV28
CASSLPLHLPLAKNIQYF
TGTGCCAGCAGTTTGCCCCTCCACCTCCCACTAGCCAAAAACATTCAGTACTTC
>TRBJ2-7|NA|NA|TRBV27
CASSLYSESHEQYF
TGTGCCAGCAGTTTATATTCCGAATCCCACGAGCAGTACTTC
>TRBJ2-1|NA|NA|TRBV7-8
CASSSTGEQFF
TGTGCCAGCAGCTCGACCGGTGAGCAGTTCTTC
>TRBJ1-2|NA|NA|TRBV7-9
CASSLPGQAYGYTF
TGTGCCAGCAGCTTACCGGGACAAGCCTATGGCTACACCTTC